The 28 T cell receptor beta chains in this list originate from one sample, sequenced in a study of radiotherapy plus CTLA-4 blockade in lung cancer. The protocol was immunoSEQ multiplex PCR, while the TCRdb copy is restricted to in-frame clones and leaves out a portion. The table has 62,000 or so clones, 79% seen once. This specimen was peripheral blood, taken from a patient treated with radiotherapy plus ipilimumab. The receptor source for this set is a human donor with non-small cell lung cancer who had a complete response to radiotherapy plus ipilimumab.

A few counts support this clone. This sequence joins TRBV5-4 and TRBJ2-7; 9 bases are a match to TRBD1. Germline CDR1 SGHNT, CDR2 YYREEE (reference sequence). CDR3 length: 15 amino acids. With V trimmed by 4 bases and J by 2 bases, 7 bases remained unmatched. The CDR3 spells CASSDWGQGTYEQYF. The CDR3 DNA reads TGTGCCAGCAGCGACTGGGGACAGGGAACCTACGAGCAGTACTTC.

The chain employs TRBV7-9 and TRBJ2-2; D might be TRBD1 (6 bases). Germline loops: CDR1 SEHNR, CDR2 FQNEAQ (reference sequence). Trimming left V 8 bases short and J 6 bases short, with 16 bases between. The CDR3 covers 14 residues. The CDR3 region has the DNA TGTGCCAGCGGCAGGGGCAGGGAAGCCGGGGAGCTGTTTTTT. Translated, it gives CASGRGREAGELFF.

The CDR3 DNA follows: TGTGCCAGCAGCTTCTCCGGGACAGGGAATGAAAAACTGTTTTTT. Residues: CASSFSGTGNEKLFF. J is TRBJ1-4 and V is TRBV11-2, with 9 bases fitting TRBD1. Looked up from germline, CDR1 is SGHAT and CDR2 is FQNNGV. CDR3 length equals 15 residues. After removal of 3 bases from V and 5 bases from J, the junction contained 4 bases not matched to a gene.

The rearrangement links TRBV7-2 to TRBJ2-2; 9 nucleotides align to TRBD1. The CDR3 loop spans 16 amino acids. CDR1 SGHTA and CDR2 FQGNSA come from the germline V gene. V trimming: 5 bases; J trimming: 7 bases; junction bases outside the gene matches: 11. CDR3: CASSEHPTGGGGELFF. The CDR3 bases are TGTGCCAGCAGCGAACACCCGACAGGGGGTGGCGGGGAGCTGTTTTTT.

The V gene is TRBV7-9, the J gene TRBJ1-1; D is ambiguous. The V and J ends lost 4 bases and 3 bases respectively, with 12 bases between them. Germline values: CDR1 SEHNR, CDR2 FQNEAQ (reference sequence). The CDR3 covers 14 residues. CDR3 sequence: CASSSGLPDTEAFF. In DNA, the CDR3 is TGTGCCAGCAGCTCCGGACTCCCGGACACTGAAGCTTTCTTT.

This clone was seen a handful of times. The CDR3 sequence: CASRSPRATNEKLFF. Written as DNA, the CDR3 is TGTGCCAGTAGGTCTCCCCGGGCAACTAATGAAAAACTGTTTTTT. V is TRBV19 and J is TRBJ1-4, with D unresolved. Germline V gene sequence: CDR1 LNHDA, CDR2 SQIVND (reference sequence). V was cut by 6 bases and J by 0 bases, with 11 bases left in between. The CDR3 sequence is 15 residues long.

DNA of the CDR3: TGTGCCAGCAGCTTATATTTGAACATTCAGTACTTC. It specifies CASSLYLNIQYF. This sequence joins TRBV7-9 and TRBJ2-4; no firm D call. The V end was cut by 2 bases, the J end by 7 bases, with 6 bases between. Germline V lookup: CDR1 SEHNR, CDR2 FQNEAQ (reference sequence). The CDR3 loop spans 12 amino acids.

This clone has only a few counts. V and J are TRBV30 and TRBJ1-1, with no clear D. Germline V gives CDR1 GTSNPN, CDR2 SVGIG (reference sequence). There are 12 residues in the CDR3. The V end was cut by 4 bases, the J end by 0 bases, with 6 bases between. The CDR3 spells CAWTRLNTEAFF. The CDR3 nucleotides are TGTGCCTGGACGCGGCTGAACACTGAAGCTTTCTTT.

The V call is TRBV27, the J call TRBJ2-1, with TRBD2 matching 10 bases. Trimming took 2 bases from V and 8 from J; bases not matched to a gene: 6. There are 15 residues in the CDR3. Per germline, CDR1 MNHEY and CDR2 SMNVEV (reference sequence). This CDR3 reads CASSLVSGRPYEQFF. The CDR3 region has the DNA TGTGCCAGCAGTTTAGTTAGCGGGAGGCCGTATGAGCAGTTCTTC.

This clone was seen ten or more times. This chain links TRBV19 with TRBJ1-5; the D gene is possibly TRBD1 (5 bases). The ends were cut back, 7 bases at V and 6 bases at J, with 10 bases in the middle. The CDR3 extends over 12 amino acids. Germline V gene data show CDR1 as LNHDA and CDR2 as SQIVND (reference sequence). CDR3 nucleotide sequence: TGTGCCAGTACCGAGGGGTTTCAGCCCCAGCATTTT. Residues: CASTEGFQPQHF.

The chain carries TRBV28 and TRBJ2-2; D unclear. V was cut by 7 bases and J by 1 base, with 16 bases left in between. This CDR3 spans 16 amino acids. Germline-derived CDR1 and CDR2 are MDHEN and SYDVKM. The chain's CDR3 is CASTLGITVNTGELFF. DNA for the CDR3: TGTGCCAGCACCTTGGGAATTACAGTGAACACCGGGGAGCTGTTTTTT.

The rearrangement joins TRBV12-5 to TRBJ2-3, with 8 positions matching TRBD2. The CDR3 extends over 13 amino acids. Germline CDR1 is LGHNT and CDR2 is FRNRAP. Germline trimming cut 1 base from V and 8 bases from J; bases unmatched to any gene: 2. The CDR3 sequence is CASGLGTSGTQYF. CDR3 DNA sequence: TGTGCTAGTGGTTTGGGAACTAGCGGTACGCAGTATTTT.

V is TRBV6-5 and J is TRBJ1-2; D is unclear. Looked up from germline, CDR1 is MNHEY and CDR2 is SVGAGI. Trimming pared 6 bases from V and 4 bases from J, leaving 12 bases between. The CDR3 loop spans 13 amino acids. Here the CDR3 reads CASSRQLRYGYTF. The CDR3, as DNA: TGTGCCAGCAGCCGACAACTCCGCTATGGCTACACCTTC.

V is TRBV28 and J is TRBJ1-2; TRBD1 aligns across 7 bases. Germline assignment: CDR1 MDHEN and CDR2 SYDVKM. CDR3 length equals 14 residues. The V segment lost 5 bases and the J segment 8 bases; nucleotides outside the gene matches: 11. CDR3: CASSPSDRAGGYTF. DNA for the CDR3: TGTGCCAGCAGTCCTAGTGACAGGGCGGGAGGCTACACCTTC.

The CDR3 DNA is TGCGCCAGCAGTGGGACTAGCGGGAACAATGAGCAGTTCTTC. It encodes CASSGTSGNNEQFF. V gene TRBV5-1 combines with J gene TRBJ2-1, with TRBD2 matching 13 bases. The CDR3 is 14 residues long. The germline V gene has CDR1 SGHRS and CDR2 YFSETQ. V shed 5 bases, J shed 5 bases, and the junction held 1 base outside the gene matches.

This clone was picked up a small number of times. The chain is built from TRBV15 and TRBJ2-5; 7 nucleotides match TRBD2. V lost 9 bases and J lost 4; bases outside the gene matches: 8. The CDR3 sequence is 13 residues long. The germline CDR1 and CDR2 sequences are LNHNV and YYDKDF (reference sequence). The CDR3 protein is CATSGLGTETQYF. In DNA, the CDR3 is TGTGCCACTTCCGGACTAGGAACAGAGACCCAGTACTTC.

The chain recombines TRBV6-5 with TRBJ2-1; 7 nucleotides match TRBD2. The germline gives CDR1 MNHEY, CDR2 SVGAGI. The CDR3 loop spans 10 amino acids. J lost 10 bases, V lost 11 bases, and 5 bases had no gene match. CDR3 residues: CAAGETEQFF. In DNA form, the CDR3 reads TGTGCCGCGGGGGAGACAGAGCAGTTCTTC.

This chain uses TRBV7-2 with TRBJ2-7; 8 nucleotides line up with TRBD1. Germline values: CDR1 SGHTA, CDR2 FQGNSA. V lost 4 bases and J lost 11; bases outside the gene matches: 1. The CDR3 totals 10 residues. The chain's CDR3 is CASSWTGKYV. The DNA for the CDR3 is TGTGCCAGCAGCTGGACAGGGAAGTACGTC.

This chain joins TRBV7-8 and TRBJ1-4; D is uncertain. Germline loops: CDR1 SGHVS, CDR2 FQNEAQ. V gave up 5 bases and J gave up 5 bases, with 18 bases separating them. This CDR3 comprises 16 residues. CDR3 sequence: CASSTRRTGLNEKLFF. The CDR3 DNA is TGTGCCAGCAGCACTCGCCGGACCGGTTTAAATGAAAAACTGTTTTTT.

The sample holds a few counts of this clone. The genes are TRBV6-6 and TRBJ2-7; 7 bases line up with TRBD1. The CDR3 length is 14 residues. Trimming took 6 bases from V and 1 from J; bases not matched to a gene: 6. Germline V gene data show CDR1 as MNHNY and CDR2 as SVGAGI (reference sequence). The CDR3 DNA reads TGTGCCAGCAGGAGGGCAGGGGGTTCCTACGAGCAGTACGTC. Residues: CASRRAGGSYEQYV.

The chain uses TRBV29-1 and TRBJ1-3; D unresolved. The CDR3 contains 14 residues. Trimming removed 6 bases at V and 1 base at J, with 13 bases between. The germline V gene encodes CDR1 SQVTM and CDR2 ANQGSEA. CDR3 nucleotides: TGCAGCGTAGACCGGGCCCTATCTGGAAACACCATATATTTT. Its protein is CSVDRALSGNTIYF.

The sample holds one count of this clone. The chain carries TRBV4-2 and TRBJ2-2, with D unclear. Germline lookup yields CDR1 LGHNA and CDR2 YNFKEQ. Trimming left V 5 bases short and J 13 bases short, with 14 bases between. The CDR3 runs to 12 residues. The CDR3: CASSGDLGGLFF. CDR3 bases: TGTGCCAGCAGCGGTGACCTGGGTGGGCTGTTTTTT.

V and J are TRBV6-1 and TRBJ2-3, with TRBD1 matching 7 bases. This CDR3 is 14 amino acids long. Germline V gene data show CDR1 as MNHNS and CDR2 as SASEGT. V lost 6 bases, J lost 3 bases, and 6 bases stayed unmatched. CDR3 in amino acids: CASSADRATDTQYF. The DNA for the CDR3 is TGTGCCAGCAGCGCTGACAGGGCTACAGATACGCAGTATTTT.

This clone was seen a single time. V and J are TRBV7-2 and TRBJ2-5; D is unclear. CDR1 is SGHTA and CDR2 is FQGNSA in the germline V gene. Deletions cut 7 bases from V and 5 bases from J, with 20 bases between. This CDR3 spans 15 amino acids. CDR3 in amino acids: CASNLGSVRRETQYF. The CDR3 coding sequence is TGTGCCAGCAACTTGGGGTCGGTGAGGCGGGAGACCCAGTACTTC.

The chain couples TRBV10-2 to TRBJ2-3, with a tentative D call TRBD1 (5 bases). In germline, CDR1 is WSHSY, CDR2 SAAADI. V was shortened by 2 bases and J by 3 bases, with 12 bases between the two germline ends. The CDR3 covers 15 residues. CDR3 nucleotide sequence: TGCGCCAGCAGTGAGCTGCGACAGTTTACAGATACGCAGTATTTT. Translation gives CASSELRQFTDTQYF.

V is TRBV6-1 and J is TRBJ1-5; D might be TRBD1 (5 bases). Germline-derived CDR1 and CDR2 are MNHNS and SASEGT. The CDR3 has 15 residues. Trimming shortened V by 6 bases and J by 5 bases, and 17 bases separated the two germline ends. The CDR3 DNA is TGTGCCAGCAGGGACCCGGTGGGGCGAGATCAGCCCCAGCATTTT. Amino acid sequence: CASRDPVGRDQPQHF.

This clone has just one count. This chain links TRBV6-1 with TRBJ1-1; D remains ambiguous. Germline V lookup: CDR1 MNHNS, CDR2 SASEGT. V lost 1 base and J lost 12, with 15 bases in between. This CDR3 is built from 13 residues. CDR3 nucleotide sequence: TGTGCCAGCAGTGAAGGGGGTAAGCAGAGGCCTTTCTTT. It codes for CASSEGGKQRPFF.

The chain combines TRBV30 with TRBJ1-2; D gene ambiguous. Trimming pared 2 bases from V and 0 bases from J, leaving 16 bases between. Germline CDR1 is GTSNPN and CDR2 is SVGIG (reference sequence). The CDR3 length is 16 residues. As DNA, the CDR3 is TGTGCCTGGAGTTTACAGCTGGGGTTTGCTAACTATGGCTACACCTTC. Translated: CAWSLQLGFANYGYTF.